This T cell receptor (beta chain) was obtained from a study of cytomegalovirus exposure and HLA in healthy donors. Study-wide results and caveats: There were a few CMV-associated chains whose specificity for CMV antigens was confirmed in vitro.

Profiling relied on immunoSEQ multiplex PCR, and the TCRdb table lists in-frame clones only, not all of them. The data hold some 88,000 clones, with 95% to 98% observed a single time. Germline lookup yields CDR1 SNHLY and CDR2 FYNNEI. The CDR3 loop spans 15 amino acids. With V trimmed by 4 bases and J by 0 bases, 2 bases remained unmatched. In regard to this clone: Its antigen is not identified.

The J gene is TRBJ2-1, the V gene TRBV2; TRBD1 matches at 8 bases. This receptor was identified in a man younger than 35 in good health and CMV-seronegative. Sequenced: PBMCs. The CDR3 coding sequence is TGTGCCAGCAGTGCGGACAGGGTCTCCTACAATGAGCAGTTCTTC. Protein sequence: CASSADRVSYNEQFF.